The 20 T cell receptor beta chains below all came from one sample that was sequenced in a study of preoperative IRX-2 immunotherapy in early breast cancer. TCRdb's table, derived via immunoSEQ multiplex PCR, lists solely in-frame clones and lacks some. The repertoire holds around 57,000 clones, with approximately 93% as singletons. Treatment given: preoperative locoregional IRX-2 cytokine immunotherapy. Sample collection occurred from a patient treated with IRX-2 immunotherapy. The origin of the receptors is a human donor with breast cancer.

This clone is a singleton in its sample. In nucleotides, the CDR3 is TGTGCCAGCAGTGGCAGGGGGACAACCGGGGAGCTGTTTTTT. This gives the protein CASSGRGTTGELFF. V usage is TRBV25-1 and J usage is TRBJ2-2; 7 bases are shared with TRBD1. This CDR3 contains 14 residues. V lost 4 bases to trimming and J lost 5 bases; unmatched junction nucleotides: 4. CDR1 is MGHDK and CDR2 is SYGVNS in the germline V gene.

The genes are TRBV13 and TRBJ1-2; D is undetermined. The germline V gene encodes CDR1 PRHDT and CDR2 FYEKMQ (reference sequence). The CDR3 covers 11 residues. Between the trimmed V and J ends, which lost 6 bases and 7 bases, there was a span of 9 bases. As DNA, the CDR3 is TGTGCCAGCAGTGTCGGCTTTGGCTACACCTTC. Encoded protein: CASSVGFGYTF.

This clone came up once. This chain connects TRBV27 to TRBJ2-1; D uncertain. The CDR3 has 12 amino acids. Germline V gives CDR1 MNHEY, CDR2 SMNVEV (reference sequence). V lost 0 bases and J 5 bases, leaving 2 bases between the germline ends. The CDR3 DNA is TGTGCCAGCAGTTTATCGGACAATGAGCAGTTCTTC. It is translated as CASSLSDNEQFF.

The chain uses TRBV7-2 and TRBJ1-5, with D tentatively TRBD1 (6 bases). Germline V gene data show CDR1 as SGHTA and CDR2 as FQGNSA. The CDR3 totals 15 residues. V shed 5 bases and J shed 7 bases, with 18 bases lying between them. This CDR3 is CASSQRWGRGQPQHF. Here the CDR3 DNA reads TGTGCCAGCAGCCAGAGGTGGGGGCGTGGGCAGCCCCAGCATTTT.

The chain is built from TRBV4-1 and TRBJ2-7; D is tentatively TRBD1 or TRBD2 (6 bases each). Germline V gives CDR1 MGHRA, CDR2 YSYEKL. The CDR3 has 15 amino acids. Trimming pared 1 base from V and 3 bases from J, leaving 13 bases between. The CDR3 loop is CASSQVRGQSYEQYF. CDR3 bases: TGCGCCAGCAGCCAAGTTCGGGGGCAGAGCTACGAGCAGTACTTC.

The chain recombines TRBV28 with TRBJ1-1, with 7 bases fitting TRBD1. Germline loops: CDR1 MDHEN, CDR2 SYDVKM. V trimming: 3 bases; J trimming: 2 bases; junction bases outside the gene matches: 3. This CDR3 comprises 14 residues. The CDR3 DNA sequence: TGTGCCAGCAGTTTCGACAGGGTTAACACTGAAGCTTTCTTT. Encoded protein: CASSFDRVNTEAFF.

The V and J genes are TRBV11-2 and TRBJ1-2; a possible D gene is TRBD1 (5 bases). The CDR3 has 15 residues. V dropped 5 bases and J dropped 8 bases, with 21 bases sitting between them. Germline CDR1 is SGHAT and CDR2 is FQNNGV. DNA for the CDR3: TGTGCCAGCAGCCCGGGCAAGGTCGGGGGGGACGGCTACACCTTC. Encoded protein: CASSPGKVGGDGYTF.

CDR3 region: CASSLALPVYEQYF. CDR3 in DNA: TGTGCCAGCAGCTTAGCCCTGCCTGTCTACGAGCAGTACTTC. The rearrangement joins TRBV7-9 to TRBJ2-7; D is uncertain. The CDR3 sequence is 14 residues long. In germline, CDR1 is SEHNR, CDR2 FQNEAQ (reference sequence). The V end lost 0 bases, the J end lost 3 bases, and 9 bases lay between the germline ends.

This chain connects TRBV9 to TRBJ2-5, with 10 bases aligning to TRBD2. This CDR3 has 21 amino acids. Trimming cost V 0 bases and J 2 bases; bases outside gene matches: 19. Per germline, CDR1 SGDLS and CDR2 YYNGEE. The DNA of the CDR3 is TGTGCCAGCAGCGTAGCCCCGGGCCTCGGGGGTAGCGGGGGGAATCAAGAGACCCAGTACTTC. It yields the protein CASSVAPGLGGSGGNQETQYF. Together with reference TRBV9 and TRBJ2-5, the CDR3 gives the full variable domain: DSGVTQTPKHLITATGQRVTLRCSPRSGDLSVYWYQQSLDQGLQFLIQYYNGEERAKGNILERFSAQQFPDLHSELNLSSLELGDSALYFCASSVAPGLGGSGGNQETQYFGPGTRLLVL.

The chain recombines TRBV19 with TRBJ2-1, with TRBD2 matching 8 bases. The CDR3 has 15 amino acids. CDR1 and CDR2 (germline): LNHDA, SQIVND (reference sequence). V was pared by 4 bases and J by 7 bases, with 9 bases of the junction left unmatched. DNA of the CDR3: TGTGCCAGTAGTAGGTTAGCGGGGTTGGGAAATGAGCAGTTCTTC. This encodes CASSRLAGLGNEQFF.

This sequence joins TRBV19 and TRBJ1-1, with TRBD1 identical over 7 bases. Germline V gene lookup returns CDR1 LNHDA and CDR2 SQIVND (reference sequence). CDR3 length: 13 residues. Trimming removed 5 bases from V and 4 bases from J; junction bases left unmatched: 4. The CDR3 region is CASSSDRVTEAFF. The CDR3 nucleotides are TGTGCCAGTAGTTCCGACAGGGTCACTGAAGCTTTCTTT.

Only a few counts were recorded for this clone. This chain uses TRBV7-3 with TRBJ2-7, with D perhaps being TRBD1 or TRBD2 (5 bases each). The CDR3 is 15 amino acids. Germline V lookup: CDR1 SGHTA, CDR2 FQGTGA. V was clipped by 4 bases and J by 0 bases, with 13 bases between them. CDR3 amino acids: CASSSGPGSSYEQYF. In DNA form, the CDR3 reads TGTGCCAGCAGCTCGGGGCCGGGGAGCTCCTACGAGCAGTACTTC.

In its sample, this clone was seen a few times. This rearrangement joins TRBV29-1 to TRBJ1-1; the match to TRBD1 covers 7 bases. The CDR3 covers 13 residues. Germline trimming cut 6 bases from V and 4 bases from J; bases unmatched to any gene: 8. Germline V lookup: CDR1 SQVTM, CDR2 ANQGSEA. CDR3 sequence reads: CSVRTGDSTEAFF. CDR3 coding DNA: TGCAGCGTGAGAACAGGGGACAGCACTGAAGCTTTCTTT.

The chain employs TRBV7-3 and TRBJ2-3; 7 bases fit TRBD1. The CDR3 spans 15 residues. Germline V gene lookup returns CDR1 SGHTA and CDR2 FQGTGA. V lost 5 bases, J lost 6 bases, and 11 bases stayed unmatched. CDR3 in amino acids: CASSQLGGEGDTQYF. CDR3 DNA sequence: TGTGCCAGCAGCCAGCTAGGGGGCGAGGGGGATACGCAGTATTTT.

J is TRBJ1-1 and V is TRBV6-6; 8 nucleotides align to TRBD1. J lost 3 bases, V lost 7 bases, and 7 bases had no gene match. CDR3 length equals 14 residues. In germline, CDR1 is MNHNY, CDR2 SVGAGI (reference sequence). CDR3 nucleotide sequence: TGTGCCAGCACCGGGACAGGTTACGACACTGAAGCTTTCTTT. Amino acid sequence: CASTGTGYDTEAFF.

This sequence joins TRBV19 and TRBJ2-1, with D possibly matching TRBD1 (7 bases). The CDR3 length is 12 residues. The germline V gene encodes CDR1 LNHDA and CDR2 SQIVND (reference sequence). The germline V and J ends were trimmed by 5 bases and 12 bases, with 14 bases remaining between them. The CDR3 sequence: CASSPQGGRQFF. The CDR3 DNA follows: TGTGCCAGTAGTCCCCAGGGGGGACGGCAGTTCTTC.

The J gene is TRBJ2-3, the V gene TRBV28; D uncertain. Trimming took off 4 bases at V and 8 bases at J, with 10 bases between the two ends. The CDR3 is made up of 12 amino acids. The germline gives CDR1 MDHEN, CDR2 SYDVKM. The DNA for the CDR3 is TGTGCCAGCAGTTCACCAATGAGTACGCAGTATTTT. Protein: CASSSPMSTQYF.

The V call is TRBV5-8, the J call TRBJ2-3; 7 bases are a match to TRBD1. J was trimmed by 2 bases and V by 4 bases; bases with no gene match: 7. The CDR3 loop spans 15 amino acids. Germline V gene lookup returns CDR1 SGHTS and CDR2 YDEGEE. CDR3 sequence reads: CASSSGQVYTDTQYF. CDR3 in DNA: TGTGCCAGCAGCAGTGGACAGGTATACACAGATACGCAGTATTTT.

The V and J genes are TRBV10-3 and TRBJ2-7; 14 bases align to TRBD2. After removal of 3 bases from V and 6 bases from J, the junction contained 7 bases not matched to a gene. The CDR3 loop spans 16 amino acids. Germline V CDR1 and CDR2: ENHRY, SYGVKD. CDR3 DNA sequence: TGTGCCATCAGTGATTCCGGACTAGCGGGAGGTGGCGAGCAGTACTTC. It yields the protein CAISDSGLAGGGEQYF.

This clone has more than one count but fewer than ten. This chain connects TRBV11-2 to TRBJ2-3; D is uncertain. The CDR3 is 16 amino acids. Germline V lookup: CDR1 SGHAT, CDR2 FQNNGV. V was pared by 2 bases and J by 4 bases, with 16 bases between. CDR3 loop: CASSLSALSSPDTQYF. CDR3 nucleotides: TGTGCCAGCAGCTTATCGGCCCTTTCGTCCCCAGATACGCAGTATTTT.